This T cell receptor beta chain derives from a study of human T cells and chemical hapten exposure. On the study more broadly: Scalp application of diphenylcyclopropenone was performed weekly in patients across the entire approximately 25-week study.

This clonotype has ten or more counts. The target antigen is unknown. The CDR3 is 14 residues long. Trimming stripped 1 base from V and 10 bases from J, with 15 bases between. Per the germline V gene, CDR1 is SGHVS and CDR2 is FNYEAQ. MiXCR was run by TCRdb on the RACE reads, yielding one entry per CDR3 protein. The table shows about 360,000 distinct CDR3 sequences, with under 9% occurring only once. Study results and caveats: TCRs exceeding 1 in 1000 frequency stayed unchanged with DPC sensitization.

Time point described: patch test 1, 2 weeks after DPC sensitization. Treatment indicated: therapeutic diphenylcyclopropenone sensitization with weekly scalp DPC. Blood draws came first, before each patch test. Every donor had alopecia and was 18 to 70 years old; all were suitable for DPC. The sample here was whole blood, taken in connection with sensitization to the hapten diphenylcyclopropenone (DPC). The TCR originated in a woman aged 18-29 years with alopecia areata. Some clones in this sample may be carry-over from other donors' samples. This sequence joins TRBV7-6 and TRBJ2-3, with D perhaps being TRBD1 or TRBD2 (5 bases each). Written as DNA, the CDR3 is TGTGCCAGCAGCTTAGAGGGGACGGCGAGGCCGCAGTATTTT. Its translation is CASSLEGTARPQYF.